The T cell receptor (beta chain) described here comes from a study of cytomegalovirus exposure and HLA in healthy donors. General study results and limits: Presence/absence analyses assumed roughly uniform sequencing depth across donors. A later analysis showed that HLA-associated TCR beta chains had undergone more clonal expansion than equally common others. Rarity characterized most TCR sequences, yet some public TCRs appeared in many donors.

As to this clone: Its cognate antigen is unknown.

The PCR ran on 60 Vbeta and 13 Jbeta primers. Libraries were prepared by immunoSEQ multiplex PCR; TCRdb keeps only in-frame clonotypes and omits some of them. The sample lists 100,000 to 150,000 clones; roughly 85% were seen once. Trimming took off 1 base at V and 13 bases at J, with 13 bases between the two ends. CDR3 size: 11 residues. Germline values: CDR1 GTSNPN, CDR2 SVGIG (reference sequence). Sequencing input: PBMCs. This receptor was obtained from a man aged 18 to 29 in good health and CMV-seropositive. The genes are TRBV30 and TRBJ1-1; D remains unclear. CDR3 sequence reads: CAWSGLSTGFF. DNA for the CDR3: TGTGCCTGGAGTGGTTTATCTACCGGTTTCTTT.